The text below deals with one T cell receptor beta chain. What antigen it recognizes has not been identified. No per-base quality is available; no much larger clone lies one base away. This sample was included in a study of T cell responses to AZD1222 COVID-19 vaccine (dated by TCRdb to about 2021). Some background on the complete study: AZD1222 recipients given second doses at about 4 weeks or at about 12 weeks were pooled, since spike-specific TCR depth and breadth were not found to differ between the two schedules. A total of over 230 trial participants underwent TCR sequencing, of whom 207 received two doses of AZD1222 and about 25 received two doses of the MenACWY control vaccine. Enrollment into the trials was organized by age into subgroups of 18-55, 56-69 and 70-plus years, and those subgroups contained about 160, 30 and 59 TCR-sequenced participants, respectively.

Measured from the cysteine to the phenylalanine, the CDR3 is 16 residues long. Only the CDR3 DNA is retained, 48 bases long and in frame from the first base. The junction shows trimming of 8 bases on V and 3 bases on J, plus 20 bases between the germline ends. In the germline V gene, CDR1 corresponds to MDHEN and CDR2 to SYDVKM. In the paper's terms, the time point label means: baseline before first vaccination. Samples from vaccinated people were obtained from the UK trials COV001 and COV002, which included a single-blind randomized controlled phase 2/3 trial of AZD1222 (ChAdOx1 nCoV-19) in healthy adults. Trial participant PBMC samples were collected at day 0 and day 28 after the second dose for TCRbeta chain sequencing. The full study reports these points: Reportedly, close to half of the unique spike-specific TCRs recognized epitopes lying outside the regions that are mutated in the B.1.351 and B.1.1.7 variants. Vaccine-associated CD4 TCRs spanned the whole spike protein, with dominant responses in regions 160-218 and 743-854. Participants were mostly white British, with more females than males. The authors suggested clonal diversity may have been underestimated. After two AZD1222 doses, spike-specific TCR breadth and depth were significantly higher than at day 0 and than in MenACWY recipients. The 56-69-year group was small, and its depth increase did not reach significance, likely because of low power. Because no day 14 peak-response samples were available, the repertoires could be characterized only after the peak T cell response. Only a handful of AZD1222 recipients were SARS-CoV-2 seropositive at baseline, limiting conclusions about previously exposed vaccinees.

The CDR3 regions of human TCRbeta chains were analyzed by immunosequencing. Per the source publication's procedure: TCRs in the repertoires were matched against a reference library of SARS-CoV-2-specific TCRs that had been generated with the MIRA antigen-specificity platform. Breadth meant the fraction of unique TCRs that were SARS-CoV-2-associated, whereas depth meant the fraction of total T cells that were SARS-CoV-2-associated. Using the MIRA data, each spike-specific TCR was assigned both to the spike region to which the TCR was reactive and to a CD4 or CD8 class. Log10-transformed breadth and depth values were compared by one-way ANOVA with Sidak's multiple comparisons tests. The source is immuneACCESS, and TCRdb retained only in-frame sequences with V and J called. Part of the clones is not carried over; for the studies checked, unresolved V genes explain less than half of this, and the remainder is unexplained. V, J and clone size derive from that table, while D and trimming were established from the DNA sequence. A total of 150,000 to 200,000 clones appear in this sample, about nine tenths of them only once. Clones ranked in the top ten supply 2.6% of the sample.

The chain links TRBV28 with TRBJ1-5; the D gene identity is not certain. This sample comprised peripheral blood, obtained on day 0 of AZD1222 vaccination. The receptor was isolated from an adult in good health. The sequence in DNA is TGTGCCAGCCGCTTTGTCGGACTGTCTTCCAATCAGCCCCAGCATTTT. The resulting protein is CASRFVGLSSNQPQHF.